The rows below give T cell receptor beta chains drawn from one sample of a study of blood T cell repertoires in COVID-19. Only in-frame clones appear in the TCRdb table, and some are missing; sequencing was by immunoSEQ multiplex PCR. Of roughly 340,000 clones listed, 90% to 95% are singletons. The sequenced sample consisted of peripheral blood. The receptors here all came from a woman under 30 who had recovered from COVID-19. Both conserved end residues are trimmed from each CDR3. The order of the fields is CDR3 protein, J gene, V gene, D gene. The D gene is left open where the match is weak.

cdr3_aa: ASSPAGGLTDTQY
j_call: TRBJ2-3
v_call: TRBV28
d_call: TRBD1

cdr3_aa: ASSPRGERYYTDTQY
j_call: TRBJ2-3
v_call: TRBV27
d_call: NA

cdr3_aa: ASSSGEGPPA
j_call: TRBJ1-1
v_call: TRBV5-4
d_call: NA

cdr3_aa: ASSLPPTSGVLGELF
j_call: TRBJ2-2
v_call: TRBV27
d_call: TRBD2

cdr3_aa: SARSLDTQY
j_call: TRBJ2-3
v_call: TRBV20-1
d_call: NA

cdr3_aa: SASSSGANVLT
j_call: TRBJ2-6
v_call: TRBV20-1
d_call: NA

cdr3_aa: ASSPRLAGLTGELF
j_call: TRBJ2-2
v_call: TRBV18
d_call: TRBD2

cdr3_aa: ASSFLSSGSKDEQF
j_call: TRBJ2-1
v_call: TRBV27
d_call: TRBD2

cdr3_aa: ASSVGSGTEAF
j_call: TRBJ1-1
v_call: TRBV9
d_call: NA

cdr3_aa: ASSATSGTGSGANVLT
j_call: TRBJ2-6
v_call: TRBV5-1
d_call: TRBD2

cdr3_aa: ASSQRHPGLAGGADTQY
j_call: TRBJ2-3
v_call: TRBV3-1/TRBV3-2
d_call: TRBD2

cdr3_aa: ASSQTGRGGNEQF
j_call: TRBJ2-1
v_call: TRBV7-2
d_call: TRBD2

cdr3_aa: ASSYSNRGTGTEAF
j_call: TRBJ1-1
v_call: TRBV6-2/TRBV6-3
d_call: TRBD1

cdr3_aa: ASSSPLAGAGTDTQY
j_call: TRBJ2-3
v_call: TRBV7-9
d_call: TRBD2

cdr3_aa: ASSYSTSLADQKETQY
j_call: TRBJ2-5
v_call: TRBV6-2/TRBV6-3
d_call: TRBD2

cdr3_aa: ASSFDSSGNTIY
j_call: TRBJ1-3
v_call: TRBV5-1
d_call: NA

cdr3_aa: ASSATGQRNEKLF
j_call: TRBJ1-4
v_call: TRBV9
d_call: TRBD1

cdr3_aa: ASSLLTGMETQY
j_call: TRBJ2-5
v_call: TRBV7-2
d_call: NA

cdr3_aa: ASSVASGTGLETQY
j_call: TRBJ2-5
v_call: TRBV9
d_call: TRBD1